What follows are 32 T cell receptor beta chains derived from one specimen sequenced in a study of blood T cell repertoires in COVID-19 (dated by TCRdb to 2018 to 2021). Libraries came from the immunoSEQ multiplex PCR assay. Imported from immuneACCESS, the table was reduced by TCRdb to in-frame sequences with V and J called. These copies leave out some clones; in studies compared against another copy, an unresolved V gene accounts for under half, and the cause of the remainder is not known. The sample profile shows roughly 99,000 clones; 79% of them were found once. Of the sample, around a sixth is held by the ten largest clones. The source material was peripheral blood. These receptor sequences come from a woman at least 80 years old with active or convalescent COVID-19.

This clone was counted only a few times. Other DNA sequences within the sample encode an identical CDR3. CDR3 loop: CASSLEAEEQYF. The CDR3 DNA reads as TGCGCCAGCAGCTTGGAGGCGGAGGAGCAGTACTTC. The rearrangement joins TRBV5-1 to TRBJ2-7; D gene unclear. Germline lookup yields CDR1 SGHRS and CDR2 YFSETQ. The CDR3 is 12 residues long. The V end lost 0 bases, the J end lost 7 bases, and 8 bases lay between the germline ends.

This clone has more than one count but fewer than ten. The CDR3 loop is CASTQTGAGGEQYF. The CDR3 DNA reads as TGTGCCAGTACCCAGACAGGGGCCGGTGGGGAGCAGTACTTC. The gene calls are TRBV19 and TRBJ2-7; TRBD1 agrees at 8 bases. The trim removed 7 bases at V and 7 bases at J, leaving 12 bases unmatched. The length of the CDR3 is 14 residues. CDR1 LNHDA and CDR2 SQIVND come from the germline V gene (reference sequence).

Regarding this clone: A read error may account for a junction end that differs from germline. The chain links TRBV5-1 to TRBJ2-7, with TRBD1 matching over 7 bases. This CDR3 contains 15 residues. CDR1 and CDR2 from the germline V gene are SGHRS and YFSETQ. In DNA form, the CDR3 reads TGTGCCAGCAGCTTGCTAGGCCAGGGGGCCTACGAGCAGTACTTC. It codes for CASSLLGQGAYEQYF.

The chain has TRBV5-1 and TRBJ2-1, with D possibly matching TRBD2 (5 bases). Trimming left V 3 bases short and J 5 bases short, with 21 bases between. This CDR3 region has 17 residues. CDR1 is SGHRS, CDR2 YFSETQ, per germline. The CDR3 reads CASSWRATPSSNNEQFF. CDR3 sequence (DNA): TGCGCCAGCAGCTGGCGGGCCACCCCTTCCTCGAACAATGAGCAGTTCTTC.

V is TRBV10-1 and J is TRBJ2-7, with 9 positions matching TRBD2. The CDR3 is 13 residues long. The V gene's germline CDR1 is WNHNN and CDR2 SYGVQD (reference sequence). V shed 8 bases and J 6 bases; nucleotides not matched to a gene: 8. CDR3 amino acids: CASSTGLASEQYF. CDR3 in DNA: TGCGCCAGCTCAACGGGACTAGCCTCCGAGCAGTACTTC.

About this clone itself: Compared with germline, one end of the junction differs, possibly owing to a read error. CDR3 sequence reads: CASRLETGLEAFF. Written as DNA, the CDR3 is TGTGCCAGCAGATTAGAAACAGGTCTTGAAGCTTTCTTT. This sequence joins TRBV12-3 or TRBV12-4 and TRBJ1-1; TRBD1 might be the D (5 bases). The CDR3 has 13 residues.

This chain uses TRBV7-9 with TRBJ2-3, with 13 nucleotides matching TRBD2. This CDR3 contains 15 residues. The J segment lost 5 bases and the V segment lost 1 base, leaving 0 bases of the junction unmatched. Germline assignment: CDR1 SEHNR and CDR2 FQNEAQ (reference sequence). The CDR3 region has the DNA TGTGCCAGCAGCTTAGGGACTAGCGGGAGAGATACGCAGTATTTT. It is translated as CASSLGTSGRDTQYF.

The chain employs TRBV10-3 and TRBJ2-2; D uncertain. Per the germline V gene, CDR1 is ENHRY and CDR2 is SYGVKD. V was clipped by 4 bases and J by 3 bases, with 12 bases between them. The CDR3 totals 15 residues. CDR3 amino acids: CAISARVIDTGELFF. The CDR3 DNA reads TGTGCCATCAGTGCTCGAGTAATCGACACCGGGGAGCTGTTTTTT.

This clone was counted a few times. V and J are TRBV3-1 (or the pseudogene TRBV3-2) and TRBJ2-3; 11 bases match TRBD2. Germline CDR1 and CDR2: LGHDT and YNNKEL (reference sequence). The CDR3 is 16 residues long. V gave up 1 base and J gave up 3 bases; unmatched junction bases: 3. The DNA for the CDR3 is TGTGCCAGCAGCCAAGGGACTAGCGGGCATACAGATACGCAGTATTTT. Translated, it gives CASSQGTSGHTDTQYF.

The rearrangement links TRBV7-8 to TRBJ1-6, with 9 bases fitting TRBD1. Germline loops: CDR1 SGHVS, CDR2 FQNEAQ. The CDR3 runs to 17 residues. V lost 1 base and J lost 9; bases outside the gene matches: 10. The CDR3 region is CASSLGVGGTGTSPLHF. The CDR3 bases are TGTGCCAGCAGCTTAGGGGTCGGGGGGACAGGGACTTCACCCCTCCACTTT.

About this clone itself: At one end, the junction sequence differs from germline, possibly due to a read error. The V and J genes are TRBV5-1 and TRBJ1-1; 11 bases line up with TRBD1. The CDR3 spans 16 residues. CDR1 and CDR2 from the germline V gene are SGHRS and YFSETQ. The CDR3 here is CASSAPGQGGSTEAFF. CDR3 nucleotide sequence: TGTGCCAGCAGCGCCCCGGGACAGGGGGGAAGCACTGAAGCTTTCTTT.

Only a few counts were recorded for this clone. The V and J genes are TRBV9 and TRBJ1-2, with 7 bases that match TRBD1. This CDR3 has 15 amino acids. The V segment lost 0 bases and the J segment 4 bases; nucleotides outside the gene matches: 6. The germline gives CDR1 SGDLS, CDR2 YYNGEE. The CDR3 nucleotides read TGTGCCAGCAGCGTAGAGGCAGGGGGATCCTATGGCTACACCTTC. This encodes CASSVEAGGSYGYTF. Looking up the rest from reference TRBV9 and TRBJ1-2 gives the full variable domain: DSGVTQTPKHLITATGQRVTLRCSPRSGDLSVYWYQQSLDQGLQFLIQYYNGEERAKGNILERFSAQQFPDLHSELNLSSLELGDSALYFCASSVEAGGSYGYTFGSGTRLTVV.

The CDR3 loop is CASSIRTGSYEQYF. The CDR3, as DNA: TGTGCCAGCAGTATAAGGACAGGGTCCTACGAGCAGTACTTC. The chain has TRBV28 and TRBJ2-7; the match to TRBD1 covers 8 bases. The CDR3 sequence is 14 residues long. Germline V lookup: CDR1 MDHEN, CDR2 SYDVKM. Germline trimming cut 5 bases from V and 1 base from J; bases unmatched to any gene: 4.

This clone was seen a single time. The chain employs TRBV9 and TRBJ1-4, with 7 nucleotides matching TRBD1. The CDR3 runs to 14 residues. J lost 7 bases, V lost 0 bases, and 3 bases had no gene match. In germline, CDR1 is SGDLS, CDR2 YYNGEE. CDR3 nucleotide sequence: TGTGCCAGCAGCGTAGGGGGACAGAGTGAAAAACTGTTTTTT. Amino acids: CASSVGGQSEKLFF.

In DNA form, the CDR3 reads TGTGCCAGCAGCGAGGGCCTAATCAAAAACATTCAGTACTTC. Translated, it gives CASSEGLIKNIQYF. The J gene is TRBJ2-4, the V gene TRBV6-5; maybe TRBD2 (5 bases). V was shortened by 6 bases and J by 3 bases, with 12 bases between the two germline ends. Germline V gene lookup returns CDR1 MNHEY and CDR2 SVGAGI. The CDR3 has 14 residues.

This chain uses TRBV18 with TRBJ1-2; maybe TRBD1 (5 bases). Germline loops: CDR1 KGHSH, CDR2 LQKENI. Trimming took off 8 bases at V and 8 bases at J, with 24 bases between the two ends. The CDR3 consists of 15 residues. The CDR3 is CASPTMDNPGLGYTF. CDR3 DNA: TGTGCCAGCCCGACCATGGACAACCCCGGCCTAGGCTACACCTTC. Drawing the rest from reference TRBV18 and TRBJ1-2, the complete variable domain is NAGVMQNPRHLVRRRGQEARLRCSPMKGHSHVYWYRQLPEEGLKFMVYLQKENIIDESGMPKERFSAEFPKEGPSILRIQQVVRGDSAAYFCASPTMDNPGLGYTFGSGTRLTVV.

This clone is a singleton in its sample. This sequence joins TRBV29-1 and TRBJ2-1, with 7 bases lining up with TRBD1. The CDR3 totals 17 residues. The V gene end was trimmed by 4 bases and the J gene end by 0 bases; junction bases not matched to a gene: 12. Germline lookup yields CDR1 SQVTM and CDR2 ANQGSEA. The CDR3 sequence: CSVAGGSGSSSYNEQFF. The CDR3 DNA follows: TGCAGCGTTGCAGGGGGTTCGGGATCGAGCTCCTACAATGAGCAGTTCTTC.

The chain uses TRBV28 and TRBJ1-5, with D possibly matching TRBD1 (6 bases). The CDR3 has 14 amino acids. V lost 7 bases and J lost 7, with 17 bases in between. The V gene's germline CDR1 is MDHEN and CDR2 SYDVKM. CDR3 in amino acids: CASINGRGGQPQHF. In nucleotides, the CDR3 is TGTGCCAGCATTAATGGCAGGGGTGGCCAGCCCCAGCATTTT. Full variable domain (rest looked up from reference TRBV28 and TRBJ1-5): DVKVTQSSRYLVKRTGEKVFLECVQDMDHENMFWYRQDPGLGLRLIYFSYDVKMKEKGDIPEGYSVSREKKERFSLILESASTNQTSMYLCASINGRGGQPQHFGDGTRLSIL.

The chain uses TRBV5-4 and TRBJ2-7, with 12 bases matching TRBD2. CDR1 is SGHNT and CDR2 is YYREEE in the germline V gene (reference sequence). With V trimmed by 0 bases and J by 3 bases, 10 bases remained unmatched. The CDR3 has 18 residues. The CDR3 DNA sequence: TGTGCCAGCAGCTTGGCGGGACACCCGGGACTAGCGGGCTACGAGCAGTACTTC. Protein product: CASSLAGHPGLAGYEQYF.

This clone showed up just once. J is TRBJ2-7 and V is TRBV2; the D is unclear. V lost 3 bases to trimming and J lost 7 bases, with 13 bases between them. Germline-derived CDR1 and CDR2 are SNHLY and FYNNEI. CDR3 length equals 13 residues. CDR3 residues: CASSEGSVTEQYF. The CDR3 DNA reads TGTGCCAGCAGTGAGGGCAGTGTGACGGAGCAGTACTTC.

The chain recombines TRBV29-1 with TRBJ2-3, with 10 bases matching TRBD2. The CDR3 has 15 amino acids. Germline V CDR1 and CDR2: SQVTM, ANQGSEA. The V gene end was trimmed by 4 bases and the J gene end by 5 bases; junction bases not matched to a gene: 9. CDR3 nucleotides: TGCAGCGTTGCTGAGAGCGGGAGGGCAGTAGATACGCAGTATTTT. Its protein is CSVAESGRAVDTQYF.

The chain carries TRBV19 and TRBJ1-5, with D perhaps matching TRBD1 (5 bases). Looked up from germline, CDR1 is LNHDA and CDR2 is SQIVND (reference sequence). V dropped 3 bases and J dropped 0 bases, with 9 bases sitting between them. This CDR3 has 15 amino acids. In DNA, the CDR3 is TGTGCCAGTAGTATCCAGGGTATTAGCAATCAGCCCCAGCATTTT. Protein sequence: CASSIQGISNQPQHF.

The chain has TRBV5-5 and TRBJ2-1, with TRBD2 matching 14 bases. CDR1 and CDR2 (germline): SGHKS, YYEKEE (reference sequence). The V and J ends lost 4 bases and 8 bases, in that order; junction bases with no gene match: 8. CDR3 length: 16 amino acids. CDR3 DNA sequence: TGTGCCAGCAGCACGGGACTAGCGGGAGCAAACTATGAGCAGTTCTTC. Translating gives CASSTGLAGANYEQFF.

This clone was seen more than once but under ten times. V is TRBV7-3 and J is TRBJ2-1; maybe TRBD2 (5 bases). There are 11 residues in the CDR3. Trimming shortened V by 3 bases and J by 10 bases, and 7 bases separated the two germline ends. Per the germline V gene, CDR1 is SGHTA and CDR2 is FQGTGA. The CDR3 loop reads CASSFGLEQFF. CDR3 nucleotides: TGTGCCAGCAGCTTTGGACTGGAGCAGTTCTTC.

This clone was recorded a few times. This chain joins TRBV7-2 and TRBJ2-6; D ambiguous. V dropped 6 bases and J dropped 0 bases, with 9 bases sitting between them. Germline-derived CDR1 and CDR2 are SGHTA and FQGNSA. The CDR3 loop spans 15 amino acids. The CDR3 bases are TGTGCCAGCAGGCCAGAAATCTCTGGGGCCAACGTCCTGACTTTC. This codes for CASRPEISGANVLTF.

This clone has just a few counts. The chain carries TRBV9 and TRBJ2-7, with a tentative D call TRBD1 (6 bases). V was pared by 0 bases and J by 3 bases, with 10 bases between. In germline, CDR1 is SGDLS, CDR2 YYNGEE. The CDR3 has 14 residues. The CDR3, as DNA: TGTGCCAGCAGCGTAGGGGTAGGGGGCTACGAGCAGTACTTC. It yields the protein CASSVGVGGYEQYF. Combining the CDR3 with reference TRBV9 and TRBJ2-7 gives the whole variable domain DSGVTQTPKHLITATGQRVTLRCSPRSGDLSVYWYQQSLDQGLQFLIQYYNGEERAKGNILERFSAQQFPDLHSELNLSSLELGDSALYFCASSVGVGGYEQYFGPGTRLTVT.

This chain links TRBV5-4 with TRBJ2-5, with D perhaps TRBD1 (6 bases). The CDR3 runs to 14 residues. The germline V gene encodes CDR1 SGHNT and CDR2 YYREEE (reference sequence). V was pared by 2 bases and J by 0 bases, with 8 bases between. The CDR3 is CASSFRDNQETQYF. CDR3 sequence (DNA): TGTGCCAGCAGCTTCCGGGACAACCAAGAGACCCAGTACTTC.

The chain has TRBV7-8 and TRBJ1-6; D may be TRBD1 (5 bases). The CDR3 runs 17 residues. Germline CDR1 and CDR2: SGHVS and FQNEAQ. Trimming shortened V by 6 bases and J by 8 bases, and 23 bases separated the two germline ends. CDR3: CASRDGQGQTVDSPLHF. The CDR3 nucleotides are TGTGCCAGCAGAGATGGTCAGGGCCAAACCGTCGATTCACCCCTCCACTTT.

The V and J genes are TRBV7-2 and TRBJ2-3; the D is unclear. Between the trimmed V and J ends, which lost 1 base and 6 bases, there was a span of 5 bases. The CDR3 runs to 12 residues. CDR1 and CDR2 (germline): SGHTA, FQGNSA. CDR3 residues: CASSLVSDTQYF. CDR3 coding DNA: TGTGCCAGCAGCTTAGTATCCGATACGCAGTATTTT.

The chain carries TRBV4-3 and TRBJ2-5; TRBD1 aligns across 9 bases. This CDR3 contains 16 residues. V lost 3 bases, J lost 4 bases, and 9 bases stayed unmatched. The germline gives CDR1 LGHNA, CDR2 YSLEER. The CDR3 reads CASSQDRGTGLETQYF. CDR3 coding DNA: TGCGCCAGCAGCCAGGACCGAGGGACAGGGTTAGAGACCCAGTACTTC.

The rearrangement links TRBV6-5 to TRBJ1-5; D gene uncertain. From germline, CDR1 is MNHEY and CDR2 SVGAGI. V dropped 6 bases and J dropped 5 bases, with 14 bases sitting between them. The CDR3 runs 14 residues. The CDR3 reads CASRRQEDHQPQHF. CDR3 DNA sequence: TGTGCCAGCAGACGCCAGGAGGATCATCAGCCCCAGCATTTT.

The chain links TRBV15 to TRBJ2-7; 11 nucleotides match TRBD2. This CDR3 has 15 amino acids. The trim removed 2 bases at V and 3 bases at J, leaving 3 bases unmatched. The germline V gene has CDR1 LNHNV and CDR2 YYDKDF (reference sequence). CDR3 in amino acids: CATSRFSGRGYEQYF. CDR3 in DNA: TGTGCCACCAGCAGATTTAGCGGGAGGGGCTACGAGCAGTACTTC.